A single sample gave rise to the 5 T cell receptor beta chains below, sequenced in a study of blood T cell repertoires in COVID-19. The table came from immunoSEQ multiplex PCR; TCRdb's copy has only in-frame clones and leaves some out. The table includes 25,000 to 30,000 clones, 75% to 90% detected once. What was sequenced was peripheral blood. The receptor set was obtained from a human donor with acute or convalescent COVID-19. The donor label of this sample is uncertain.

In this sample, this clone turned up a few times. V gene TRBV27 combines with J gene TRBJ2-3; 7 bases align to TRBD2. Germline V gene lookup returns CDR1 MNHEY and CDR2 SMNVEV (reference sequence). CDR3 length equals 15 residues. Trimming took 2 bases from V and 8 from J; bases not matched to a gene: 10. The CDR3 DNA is TGTGCCAGCAGTTTAGGGGGGAGGGGAGTAGGTACGCAGTATTTT. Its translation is CASSLGGRGVGTQYF.

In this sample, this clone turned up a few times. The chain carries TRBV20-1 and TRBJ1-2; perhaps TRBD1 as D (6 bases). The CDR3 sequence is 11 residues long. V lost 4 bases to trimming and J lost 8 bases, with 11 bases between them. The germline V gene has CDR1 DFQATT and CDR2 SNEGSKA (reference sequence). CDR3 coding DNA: TGCAGTGCTATAAGGGGGAAGGGCTACACCTTC. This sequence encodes CSAIRGKGYTF.

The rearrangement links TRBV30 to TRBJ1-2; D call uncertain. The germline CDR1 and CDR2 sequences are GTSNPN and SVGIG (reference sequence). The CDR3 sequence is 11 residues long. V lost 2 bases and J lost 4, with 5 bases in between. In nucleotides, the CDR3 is TGTGCCTGGAGTACGGTCTATGGCTACACCTTC. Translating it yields CAWSTVYGYTF.

CDR3 bases: TGCGCCAGCAGCCAAGTCGGAGGTGGGCGGGGGGCCAAAGATACGCAGTATTTT. This translates into CASSQVGGGRGAKDTQYF. This sequence joins TRBV4-1 and TRBJ2-3; 8 bases are shared with TRBD2. The CDR3 totals 18 residues. Looked up from germline, CDR1 is MGHRA and CDR2 is YSYEKL. V lost 1 base and J lost 5; bases outside the gene matches: 14.

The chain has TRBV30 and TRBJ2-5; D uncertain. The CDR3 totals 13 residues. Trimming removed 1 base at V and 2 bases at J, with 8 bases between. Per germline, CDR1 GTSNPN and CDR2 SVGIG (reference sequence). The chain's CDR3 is CAWSGGPQETQYF. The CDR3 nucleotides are TGTGCCTGGAGTGGAGGTCCTCAAGAGACCCAGTACTTC.